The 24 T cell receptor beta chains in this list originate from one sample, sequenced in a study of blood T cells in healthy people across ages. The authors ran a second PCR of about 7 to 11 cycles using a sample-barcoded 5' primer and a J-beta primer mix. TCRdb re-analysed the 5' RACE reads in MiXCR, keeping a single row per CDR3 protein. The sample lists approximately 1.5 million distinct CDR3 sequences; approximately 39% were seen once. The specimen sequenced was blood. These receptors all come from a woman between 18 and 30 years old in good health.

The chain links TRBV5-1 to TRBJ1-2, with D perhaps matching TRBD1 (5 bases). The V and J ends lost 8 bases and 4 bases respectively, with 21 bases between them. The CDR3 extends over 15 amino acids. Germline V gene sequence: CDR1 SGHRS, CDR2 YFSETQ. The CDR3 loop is CARAGTISESYGYTF. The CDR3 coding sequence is TGCGCCAGGGCAGGGACGATTTCGGAGTCCTATGGCTACACCTTC.

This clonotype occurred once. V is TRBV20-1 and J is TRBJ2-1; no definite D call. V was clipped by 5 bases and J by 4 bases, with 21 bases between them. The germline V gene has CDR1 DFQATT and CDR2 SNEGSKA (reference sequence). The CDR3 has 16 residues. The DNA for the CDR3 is TGCAGTGCTCCTCCACCCCTCAGTACGTTTTACAATGAGCAGTTCTTC. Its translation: CSAPPPLSTFYNEQFF.

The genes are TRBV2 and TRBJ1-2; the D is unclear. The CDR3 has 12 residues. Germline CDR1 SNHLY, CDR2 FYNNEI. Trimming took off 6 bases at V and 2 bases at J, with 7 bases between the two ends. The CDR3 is CASRILNYGYTF. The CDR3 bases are TGTGCCAGCAGGATCTTGAACTATGGCTACACCTTC.

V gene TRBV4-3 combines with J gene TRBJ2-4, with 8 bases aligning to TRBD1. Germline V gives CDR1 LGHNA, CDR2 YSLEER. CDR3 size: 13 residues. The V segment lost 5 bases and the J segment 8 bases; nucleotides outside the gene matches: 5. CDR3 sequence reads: CASSSDRDHIQYF. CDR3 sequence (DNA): TGCGCCAGCAGCTCGGACAGGGACCACATTCAGTACTTC.

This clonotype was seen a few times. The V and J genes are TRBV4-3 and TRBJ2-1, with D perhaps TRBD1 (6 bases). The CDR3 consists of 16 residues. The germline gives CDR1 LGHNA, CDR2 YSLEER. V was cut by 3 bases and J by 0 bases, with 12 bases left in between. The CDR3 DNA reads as TGCGCCAGCAGCCAGTTGTGGGACAACTCCTACAATGAGCAGTTCTTC. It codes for CASSQLWDNSYNEQFF.

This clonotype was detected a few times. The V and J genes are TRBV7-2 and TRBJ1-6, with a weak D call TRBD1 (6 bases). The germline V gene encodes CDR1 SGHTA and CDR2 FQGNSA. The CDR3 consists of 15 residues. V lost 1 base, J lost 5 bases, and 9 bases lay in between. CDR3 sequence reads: CASSLEAGDNSPLHF. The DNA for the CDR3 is TGTGCCAGCAGCTTAGAGGCAGGGGATAATTCACCCCTCCACTTT.

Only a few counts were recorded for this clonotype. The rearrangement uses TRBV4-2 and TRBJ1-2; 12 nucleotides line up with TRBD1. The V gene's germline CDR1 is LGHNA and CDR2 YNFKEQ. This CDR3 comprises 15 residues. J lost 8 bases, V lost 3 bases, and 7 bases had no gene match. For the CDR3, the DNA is TGTGCCAGCAGCCATGAGAGAGGGACAGGGGGCGGCTACACCTTC. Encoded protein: CASSHERGTGGGYTF.

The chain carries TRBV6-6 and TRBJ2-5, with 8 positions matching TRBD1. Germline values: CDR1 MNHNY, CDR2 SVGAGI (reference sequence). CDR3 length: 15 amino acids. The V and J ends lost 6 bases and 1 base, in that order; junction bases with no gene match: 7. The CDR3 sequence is CASRRGQAFQETQYF. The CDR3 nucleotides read TGTGCCAGCAGACGGGGACAGGCGTTCCAAGAGACCCAGTACTTC.

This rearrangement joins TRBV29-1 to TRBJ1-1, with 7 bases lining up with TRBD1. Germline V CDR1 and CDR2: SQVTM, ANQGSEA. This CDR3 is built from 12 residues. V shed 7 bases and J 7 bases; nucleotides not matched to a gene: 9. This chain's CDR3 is CSAFTGAFEAFF. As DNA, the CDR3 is TGCAGCGCCTTTACAGGGGCTTTTGAAGCTTTCTTT.

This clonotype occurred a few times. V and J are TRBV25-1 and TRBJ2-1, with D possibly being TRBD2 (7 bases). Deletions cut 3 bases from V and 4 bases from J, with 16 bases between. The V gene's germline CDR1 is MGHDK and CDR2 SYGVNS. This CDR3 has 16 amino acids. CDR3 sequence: CASSDSGGLNYNEQFF. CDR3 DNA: TGTGCCAGCAGTGATTCGGGGGGCCTGAATTACAATGAGCAGTTCTTC.

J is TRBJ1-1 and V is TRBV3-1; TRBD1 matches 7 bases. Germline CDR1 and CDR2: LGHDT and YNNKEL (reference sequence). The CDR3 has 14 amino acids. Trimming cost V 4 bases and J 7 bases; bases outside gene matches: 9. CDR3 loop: CASSRDRVRDEAFF. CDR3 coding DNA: TGTGCCAGCAGCCGCGACAGGGTTCGAGATGAAGCTTTCTTT.

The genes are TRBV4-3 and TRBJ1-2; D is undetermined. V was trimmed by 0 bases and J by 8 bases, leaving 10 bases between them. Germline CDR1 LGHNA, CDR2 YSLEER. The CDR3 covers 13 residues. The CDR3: CASSQDLGKGYTF. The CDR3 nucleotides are TGCGCCAGCAGCCAAGATCTGGGGAAAGGCTACACCTTC.

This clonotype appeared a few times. The CDR3 region is CSARVEGVYNEQFF. In nucleotides, the CDR3 is TGCAGTGCTAGAGTGGAGGGAGTCTACAATGAGCAGTTCTTC. V is TRBV20-1 and J is TRBJ2-1, with a possible D match to TRBD2 (6 bases). The germline V gene encodes CDR1 DFQATT and CDR2 SNEGSKA (reference sequence). Trimming shortened V by 1 base and J by 3 bases, and 10 bases separated the two germline ends. CDR3 size: 14 residues.

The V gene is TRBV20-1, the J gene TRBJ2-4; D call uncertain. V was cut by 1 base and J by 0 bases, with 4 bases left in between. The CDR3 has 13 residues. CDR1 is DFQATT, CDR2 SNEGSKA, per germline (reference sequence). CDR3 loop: CSARAIAKNIQYF. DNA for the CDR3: TGCAGTGCTAGAGCAATAGCCAAAAACATTCAGTACTTC.

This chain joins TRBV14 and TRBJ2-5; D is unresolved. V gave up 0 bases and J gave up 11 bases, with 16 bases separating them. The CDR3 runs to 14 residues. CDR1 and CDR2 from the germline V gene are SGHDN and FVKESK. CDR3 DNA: TGTGCCAGCAGCCAAGATTTGACAACAGTTGGGCAGTACTTC. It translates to CASSQDLTTVGQYF.

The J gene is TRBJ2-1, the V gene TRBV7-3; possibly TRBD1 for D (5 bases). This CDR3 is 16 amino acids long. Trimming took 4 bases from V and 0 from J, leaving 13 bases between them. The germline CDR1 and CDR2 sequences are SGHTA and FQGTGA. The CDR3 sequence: CASSSALRGSYNEQFF. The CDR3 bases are TGTGCCAGCAGCTCCGCTCTAAGGGGCTCCTACAATGAGCAGTTCTTC.

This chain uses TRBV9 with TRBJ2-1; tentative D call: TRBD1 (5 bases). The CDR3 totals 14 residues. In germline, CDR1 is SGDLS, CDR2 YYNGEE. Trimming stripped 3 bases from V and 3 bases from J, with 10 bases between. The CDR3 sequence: CASSGRVDYNEQFF. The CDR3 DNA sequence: TGTGCCAGCAGCGGCAGGGTTGACTACAATGAGCAGTTCTTC. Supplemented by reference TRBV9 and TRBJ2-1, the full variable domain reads DSGVTQTPKHLITATGQRVTLRCSPRSGDLSVYWYQQSLDQGLQFLIQYYNGEERAKGNILERFSAQQFPDLHSELNLSSLELGDSALYFCASSGRVDYNEQFFGPGTRLTVL.

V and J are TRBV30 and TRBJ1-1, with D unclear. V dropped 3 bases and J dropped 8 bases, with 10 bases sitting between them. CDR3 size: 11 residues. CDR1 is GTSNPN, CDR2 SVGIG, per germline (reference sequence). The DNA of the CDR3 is TGTGCCTGGAGGCTCGGTCCGGAAGCTTTCTTT. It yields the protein CAWRLGPEAFF.

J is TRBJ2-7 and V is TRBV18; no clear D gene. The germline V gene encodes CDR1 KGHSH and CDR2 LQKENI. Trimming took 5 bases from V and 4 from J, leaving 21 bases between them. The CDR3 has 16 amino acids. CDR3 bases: TGTGCCAGCTCAACACTCGGACGGGCAAAGACTTACGAGCAGTACTTC. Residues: CASSTLGRAKTYEQYF.

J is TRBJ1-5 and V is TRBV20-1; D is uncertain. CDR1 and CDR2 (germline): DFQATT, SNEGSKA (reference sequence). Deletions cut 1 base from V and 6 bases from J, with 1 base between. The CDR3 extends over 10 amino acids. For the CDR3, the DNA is TGCAGTGCTAGAGGTCAGCCCCAGCATTTT. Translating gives CSARGQPQHF.

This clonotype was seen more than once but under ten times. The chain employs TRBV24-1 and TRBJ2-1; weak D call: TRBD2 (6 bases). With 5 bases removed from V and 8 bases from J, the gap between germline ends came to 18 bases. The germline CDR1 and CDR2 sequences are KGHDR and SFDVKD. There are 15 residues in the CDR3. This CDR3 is CATSGGDRLNHEQFF. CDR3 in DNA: TGTGCCACCAGTGGCGGGGACCGCCTTAACCATGAGCAGTTCTTC.

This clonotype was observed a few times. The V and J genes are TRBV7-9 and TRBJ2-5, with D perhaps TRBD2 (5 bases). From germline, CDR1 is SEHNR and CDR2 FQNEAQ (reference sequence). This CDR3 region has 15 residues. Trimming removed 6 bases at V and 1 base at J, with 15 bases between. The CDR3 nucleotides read TGTGCCAGCAGTTATGGCCTAGCCGCCCAAGAGACCCAGTACTTC. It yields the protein CASSYGLAAQETQYF.

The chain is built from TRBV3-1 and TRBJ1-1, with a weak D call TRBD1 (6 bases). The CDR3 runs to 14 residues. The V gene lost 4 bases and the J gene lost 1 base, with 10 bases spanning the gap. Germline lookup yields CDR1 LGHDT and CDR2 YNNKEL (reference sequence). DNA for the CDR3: TGTGCCAGCAGCCGAGGGGACACGAACACTGAAGCTTTCTTT. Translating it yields CASSRGDTNTEAFF. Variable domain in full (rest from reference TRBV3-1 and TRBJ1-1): DTAVSQTPKYLVTQMGNDKSIKCEQNLGHDTMYWYKQDSKKFLKIMFSYNNKELIINETVPNRFSPKSPDKAHLNLHINSLELGDSAVYFCASSRGDTNTEAFFGQGTRLTVV.

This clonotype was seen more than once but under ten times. The CDR3 here is CASSLRTGNPYEQYF. Written as DNA, the CDR3 is TGCGCCAGCAGCCTCCGGACAGGGAATCCCTACGAGCAGTACTTC. V is TRBV5-1 and J is TRBJ2-7, with TRBD1 matching 8 bases. Germline CDR1 is SGHRS and CDR2 is YFSETQ. J lost 2 bases, V lost 4 bases, and 8 bases had no gene match. The length of the CDR3 is 15 residues.